These T cell receptor beta chains were read from a single sample in a study of regulatory T cells in long-lasting Graves disease. TCRdb ran MiXCR on the multiplex PCR reads and lists one entry per CDR3 protein. The sample shows roughly 350,000 distinct CDR3 sequences, roughly a sixth of them seen only once. Separately, the same data were catalogued under a study of T cells in Graves' hyperthyroidism and ophthalmopathy.

The material sequenced was peripheral blood mononuclear cells (PBMCs), taken at new diagnosis, from a patient treated with antithyroid drugs. These TCRs come from a man aged 40-49 years with Graves disease. Both conserved end residues are part of each CDR3. D genes are given only for firm matches. Size is stated for part of the rows, as once, few or many counts, or as a class when the clone is expanded.

clone_size	d_call	v_call	j_call	cdr3_aa	cdr3_nt
many	-	TRBV28	TRBJ1-4	CATSPRHATNEKLFF	TGTGCCACCTCCCCCCGACATGCAACTAATGAAAAACTGTTTTTT
-	-	TRBV20-1	TRBJ2-7	CSATRNRLPEQYF	TGCAGTGCTACTCGAAACAGGCTTCCTGAGCAGTACTTC
few	-	TRBV27	TRBJ2-2	CASRESVGAGELFF	TGTGCCAGCAGGGAATCAGTAGGGGCCGGGGAGCTGTTTTTT
many	-	TRBV11-3	TRBJ2-7	CASRRREDEQYF	TGTGCCAGCAGGCGCAGGGAAGACGAGCAGTACTTC
few	-	TRBV29-1	TRBJ1-1	CSVESGMNTEAFF	TGCAGCGTTGAGTCTGGGATGAACACTGAAGCTTTCTTT
many	-	TRBV20-1	TRBJ2-3	CSADRTIDTQYF	TGCAGTGCGGATCGCACTATAGATACGCAGTATTTT
many	-	TRBV9	TRBJ2-6	CASSPKGGRGSGANVLTF	TGTGCCAGCAGCCCAAAGGGTGGTAGAGGCTCTGGGGCCAACGTCCTGACTTTC
many	-	TRBV28	TRBJ2-7	CASSSSNNYEQYF	TGTGCCAGCAGTTCCTCAAATAACTACGAGCAGTACTTC
many	TRBD1	TRBV5-1	TRBJ2-1	CASSNLLDRVNEQFF	TGCGCCAGCAGCAACCTTCTGGACAGGGTCAATGAGCAGTTCTTC
many	-	TRBV30	TRBJ2-7	CAWSADISYEQYF	TGTGCCTGGAGTGCGGACATCTCCTACGAGCAGTACTTC
many	-	TRBV28	TRBJ2-7	CASRWDRSYEQYF	TGTGCCAGCAGGTGGGACCGCTCCTACGAGCAGTACTTC
many	TRBD1	TRBV5-1	TRBJ2-5	CASSYGQGETQYF	TGCGCCAGCAGTTATGGACAGGGAGAGACCCAGTACTTC
many	-	TRBV20-1	TRBJ2-7	CSCTSGVYEQYF	TGCAGTTGCACCTCTGGGGTCTACGAGCAGTACTTC
-	-	TRBV7-2	TRBJ2-3	CASSLGSGFTDTQYF	TGTGCCAGCAGCCTAGGAAGCGGGTTCACAGATACGCAGTATTTT
many	-	TRBV28	TRBJ2-5	CASSLLVRETQYF	TGTGCCAGCAGTTTATTAGTTCGAGAGACCCAGTACTTC
many	-	TRBV28	TRBJ2-7	CASSLTTALYEQYF	TGTGCCAGCAGTTTAACGACAGCGCTCTACGAGCAGTACTTC
many	-	TRBV18	TRBJ1-5	CASSPGGHDQPQHF	TGTGCCAGCTCACCGGGGGGACACGATCAGCCCCAGCATTTT
many	-	TRBV7-2	TRBJ2-1	CASSLDRARKQFF	TGTGCCAGCAGCTTAGACAGGGCGCGGAAGCAGTTCTTC
few	TRBD2	TRBV10-3	TRBJ2-5	CAISDTSGGDETQYF	TGTGCCATCAGTGATACGAGCGGGGGGGACGAGACCCAGTACTTC
many	-	TRBV30	TRBJ1-2	CAWSWGGYYGYTF	TGTGCCTGGAGCTGGGGTGGATACTATGGCTACACCTTC
many	TRBD1	TRBV12-3/TRBV12-4	TRBJ2-7	CASRAGTAYEQYF	TGTGCCAGCAGAGCCGGGACAGCCTACGAGCAGTACTTC
-	-	TRBV5-1	TRBJ2-5	CASSRSSVRLETQYF	TGCGCCAGCAGCCGGTCTTCAGTAAGGTTAGAGACCCAGTACTTC